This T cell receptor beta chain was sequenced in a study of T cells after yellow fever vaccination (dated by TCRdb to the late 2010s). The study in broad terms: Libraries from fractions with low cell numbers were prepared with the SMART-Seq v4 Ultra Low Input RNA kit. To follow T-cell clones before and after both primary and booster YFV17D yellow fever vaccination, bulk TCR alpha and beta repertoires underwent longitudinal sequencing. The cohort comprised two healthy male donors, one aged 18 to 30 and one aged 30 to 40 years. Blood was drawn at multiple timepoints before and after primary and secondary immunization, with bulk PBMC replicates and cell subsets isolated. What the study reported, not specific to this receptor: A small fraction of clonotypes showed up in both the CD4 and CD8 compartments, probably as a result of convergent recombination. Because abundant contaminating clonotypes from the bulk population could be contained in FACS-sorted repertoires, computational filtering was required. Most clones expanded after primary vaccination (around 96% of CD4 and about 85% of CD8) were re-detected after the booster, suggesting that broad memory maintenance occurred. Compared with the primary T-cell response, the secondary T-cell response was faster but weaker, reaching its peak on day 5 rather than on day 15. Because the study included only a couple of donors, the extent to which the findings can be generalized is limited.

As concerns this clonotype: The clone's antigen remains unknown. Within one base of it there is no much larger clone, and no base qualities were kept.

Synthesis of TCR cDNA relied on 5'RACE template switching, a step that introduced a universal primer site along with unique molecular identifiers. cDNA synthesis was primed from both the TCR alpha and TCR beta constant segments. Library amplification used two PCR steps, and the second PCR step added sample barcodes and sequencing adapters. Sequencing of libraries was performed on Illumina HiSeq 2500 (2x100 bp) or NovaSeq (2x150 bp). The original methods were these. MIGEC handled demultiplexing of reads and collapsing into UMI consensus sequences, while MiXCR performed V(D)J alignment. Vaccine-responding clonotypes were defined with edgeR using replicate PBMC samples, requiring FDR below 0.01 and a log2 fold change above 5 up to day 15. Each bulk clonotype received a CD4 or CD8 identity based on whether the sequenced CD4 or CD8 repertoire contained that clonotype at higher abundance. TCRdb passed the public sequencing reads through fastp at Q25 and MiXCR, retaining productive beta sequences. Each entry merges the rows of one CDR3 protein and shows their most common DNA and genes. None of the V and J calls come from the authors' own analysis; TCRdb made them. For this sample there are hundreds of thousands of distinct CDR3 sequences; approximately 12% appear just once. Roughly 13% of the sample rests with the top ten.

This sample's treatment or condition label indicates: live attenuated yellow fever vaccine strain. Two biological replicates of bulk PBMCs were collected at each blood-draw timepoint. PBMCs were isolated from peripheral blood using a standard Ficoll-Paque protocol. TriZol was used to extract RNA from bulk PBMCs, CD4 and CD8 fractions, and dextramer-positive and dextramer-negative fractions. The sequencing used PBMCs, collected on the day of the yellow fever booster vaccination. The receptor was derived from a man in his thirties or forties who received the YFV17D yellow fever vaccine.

The nucleotides read TGTGCCAGCAGCCCTAGGGTGTTCAGCACAGATACGCAGTATTTT. Its protein reads: CASSPRVFSTDTQYF. The receptor chain draws on TRBV12-3 or TRBV12-4 and TRBJ2-3; no D gene can be assigned with confidence. The junction carries 13 bases between V and J, which are trimmed by 6 bases and 0 bases respectively. The CDR3, cysteine through phenylalanine, is 15 amino acids long. Left in the record is the CDR3 DNA by itself, 45 bases read in frame from the first base.